One sample yielded the 13 T cell receptor beta chains listed below, sequenced in a study of early T cells in non-severe SARS-CoV-2 infection (dated by TCRdb to 2020 to 2022). Libraries were constructed by 5' RACE. The sequencer listed for this sample is NextSeq 500. TCRdb reworked the public reads: Q25 trimming with fastp, MiXCR clone assembly, productive beta chains retained. Rows are unified per CDR3 protein, each entry keeping the most common DNA and genes. The sample profile shows tens of thousands of distinct CDR3 sequences; roughly 18% of them were found once. 7.5% to 10% of the sample is held by the ten biggest clonotypes. Material: whole blood, obtained at baseline. Receptors were obtained from an adult who was a healthcare worker with PCR-confirmed SARS-CoV-2 infection or an uninfected control (not recorded which).

This clonotype was observed a few times. The rearrangement uses TRBV6-1 and TRBJ1-5; the match to TRBD1 covers 7 bases. The CDR3 contains 17 residues. Looked up from germline, CDR1 is MNHNS and CDR2 is SASEGT. V lost 4 bases, J lost 1 base, and 10 bases stayed unmatched. CDR3: CASSAKPTGTSNQPQHF. For the CDR3, the DNA is TGTGCCAGCAGTGCTAAACCGACAGGGACCAGCAATCAGCCCCAGCATTTT.

V gene TRBV5-1 combines with J gene TRBJ2-5; a possible D gene is TRBD2 (6 bases). CDR3 length: 13 residues. The V end lost 4 bases, the J end lost 2 bases, and 9 bases lay between the germline ends. In germline, CDR1 is SGHRS, CDR2 YFSETQ. For the CDR3, the DNA is TGCGCCAGCAGCCCGGGACTGCAAGAGACCCAGTACTTC. Translating gives CASSPGLQETQYF. Filled out from reference TRBV5-1 and TRBJ2-5, the complete variable domain reads KAGVTQTPRYLIKTRGQQVTLSCSPISGHRSVSWYQQTPGQGLQFLFEYFSETQRNKGNFPGRFSGRQFSNSRSEMNVSTLELGDSALYLCASSPGLQETQYFGPGTRLLVL.

This rearrangement joins TRBV2 to TRBJ2-1; 8 positions match TRBD2. Trimming cost V 2 bases and J 15 bases; bases outside gene matches: 6. Germline V gene data show CDR1 as SNHLY and CDR2 as FYNNEI. The CDR3 contains 12 residues. DNA of the CDR3: TGTGCCAGCAGTGAATCCGGGACTAGTTGGTTCTTC. Encoded protein: CASSESGTSWFF.

In this sample, this clonotype turned up a few times. The chain joins TRBV7-2 to TRBJ1-2; D is unclear. The CDR3 totals 13 residues. Trimming shortened V by 5 bases and J by 4 bases, and 11 bases separated the two germline ends. Germline CDR1 and CDR2: SGHTA and FQGNSA. The CDR3: CASSASISYGYTF. For the CDR3, the DNA is TGTGCCAGCAGCGCCTCTATTTCCTATGGCTACACCTTC. The complete variable domain, with remaining parts taken from reference TRBV7-2 and TRBJ1-2, reads GAGVSQSPSNKVTEKGKDVELRCDPISGHTALYWYRQSLGQGLEFLIYFQGNSAPDKSGLPSDRFSAERTGGSVSTLTIQRTQQEDSAVYLCASSASISYGYTFGSGTRLTVV.

This clonotype was counted between two and nine times. This sequence joins TRBV6-5 and TRBJ2-7; no clear D gene. The CDR3 runs to 13 residues. Between the trimmed V and J ends, which lost 3 bases and 6 bases, there was a span of 12 bases. The V gene's germline CDR1 is MNHEY and CDR2 SVGAGI. The CDR3 DNA reads as TGTGCCAGCAGTTATGGCGACCTTGGCGAGCAGTACTTC. Protein sequence: CASSYGDLGEQYF.

This clonotype was seen more than once but under ten times. This chain uses TRBV11-2 with TRBJ1-1, with a possible D match to TRBD1 (6 bases). CDR3 length equals 16 residues. Between the trimmed V and J ends, which lost 5 bases and 5 bases, there was a span of 21 bases. From germline, CDR1 is SGHAT and CDR2 FQNNGV. CDR3 loop: CASSQRGKPEQTEAFF. Written as DNA, the CDR3 is TGTGCCAGCAGCCAAAGGGGGAAGCCTGAACAGACTGAAGCTTTCTTT.

The table lists this clonotype with a few counts. V usage is TRBV20-1 and J usage is TRBJ2-1; D possibly corresponds to TRBD2 (5 bases). Trimming took 2 bases from V and 0 from J, leaving 11 bases between them. The CDR3 runs to 15 residues. The V gene's germline CDR1 is DFQATT and CDR2 SNEGSKA (reference sequence). CDR3 in DNA: TGCAGTGCTAGAAAGCGGACCAGCTCCTACAATGAGCAGTTCTTC. This sequence encodes CSARKRTSSYNEQFF.

The J gene is TRBJ1-6, the V gene TRBV2; TRBD1 might be the D (5 bases). The V end was cut by 5 bases, the J end by 6 bases, with 8 bases between. Germline V gene sequence: CDR1 SNHLY, CDR2 FYNNEI. This CDR3 comprises 13 residues. The CDR3 bases are TGTGCCAGCAGTTGGGACCGTAATTCACCCCTCCACTTT. This codes for CASSWDRNSPLHF. Supplemented by reference TRBV2 and TRBJ1-6, the full variable domain reads EPEVTQTPSHQVTQMGQEVILRCVPISNHLYFYWYRQILGQKVEFLVSFYNNEISEKSEIFDDQFSVERPDGSNFTLKIRSTKLEDSAMYFCASSWDRNSPLHFGNGTRLTVT.

This clonotype was found a few times. DNA of the CDR3: TGCAGTGCTAGAGACGCGAACACTGAAGCTTTCTTT. This translates into CSARDANTEAFF. The chain uses TRBV20-1 and TRBJ1-1, with D hard to call. Germline V CDR1 and CDR2: DFQATT, SNEGSKA (reference sequence). The CDR3 sequence is 12 residues long. Trimming stripped 0 bases from V and 1 base from J, with 3 bases between.

The chain has TRBV5-4 and TRBJ2-5, with 7 bases identical to TRBD1. V lost 1 base, J lost 3 bases, and 3 bases stayed unmatched. Germline-derived CDR1 and CDR2 are SGHNT and YYREEE (reference sequence). The CDR3 is made up of 14 amino acids. The CDR3 is CASSLLDRKETQYF. The CDR3 DNA reads as TGTGCCAGCAGCTTGTTGGACAGGAAAGAGACCCAGTACTTC. Full variable domain (remainder filled in from reference TRBV5-4 and TRBJ2-5): ETGVTQSPTHLIKTRGQQVTLRCSSQSGHNTVSWYQQALGQGPQFIFQYYREEENGRGNFPPRFSGLQFPNYSSELNVNALELDDSALYLCASSLLDRKETQYFGPGTRLLVL.

The V gene is TRBV28, the J gene TRBJ1-4; the D gene is possibly TRBD1 (5 bases). The CDR3 contains 15 residues. V dropped 7 bases and J dropped 9 bases, with 21 bases sitting between them. CDR1 and CDR2 from the germline V gene are MDHEN and SYDVKM. CDR3 in DNA: TGTGCCAGCACCAATATAGGGGCCCTTCCCAAAAAACTGTTTTTT. Its protein is CASTNIGALPKKLFF.

This chain connects TRBV6-1 to TRBJ2-7, with 11 nucleotides matching TRBD1. V lost 0 bases and J lost 3; bases outside the gene matches: 1. There are 15 residues in the CDR3. Germline-derived CDR1 and CDR2 are MNHNS and SASEGT. The DNA for the CDR3 is TGTGCCAGCAGTGAAGCCGGGACAGGGGGCTACGAGCAGTACTTC. The encoded protein is CASSEAGTGGYEQYF.

The rearrangement links TRBV10-1 to TRBJ2-3; unclear D gene. The CDR3 consists of 12 residues. Germline V gene sequence: CDR1 WNHNN, CDR2 SYGVQD (reference sequence). Trimming removed 4 bases from V and 9 bases from J, with 11 bases in between. As DNA, the CDR3 is TGCGCCAGCAGTGGGGCCCCACGGACGCAGTATTTT. It yields the protein CASSGAPRTQYF.